This entry lists 14 T cell receptor beta chains sequenced from one sample in a study of cytomegalovirus exposure and HLA in healthy donors (dated by TCRdb to 2016 to 2017). The library was built by means of the immunoSEQ multiplex PCR assay. TCRdb carries this immuneACCESS record with in-frame sequences only. Its versions omit some clonotypes, under half of them owing to an unresolved V gene in the studies checked, with the rest unexplained. The sample table lists approximately 65,000 clones, 91% of them with a count of one. The ten most abundant clones make up just over 3% of the sample. The sequenced sample consisted of PBMCs. The receptors here all came from a man younger than 35 in good health and CMV-seronegative.

The CDR3 nucleotides read TGTGCCAGCAGGGACAGATGGAATGAAAAACTGTTTTTT. It codes for CASRDRWNEKLFF. V gene TRBV6-5 combines with J gene TRBJ1-4, with a possible D match to TRBD1 (6 bases). The CDR3 loop spans 13 amino acids. V was shortened by 6 bases and J by 5 bases, with 10 bases between the two germline ends. Germline assignment: CDR1 MNHEY and CDR2 SVGAGI.

The V and J genes are TRBV25-1 and TRBJ1-2; no clear D gene. The V end was cut by 2 bases, the J end by 5 bases, with 12 bases between. CDR3 length: 14 residues. Germline V gene data show CDR1 as MGHDK and CDR2 as SYGVNS. This CDR3 is CASSERAGGYGYTF. CDR3 nucleotides: TGTGCCAGCAGTGAACGGGCAGGCGGGTATGGCTACACCTTC.

The CDR3 loop is CASSLALAEKGQETQYF. CDR3 coding DNA: TGTGCCAGCAGCTTAGCCCTAGCGGAGAAGGGACAAGAGACCCAGTACTTC. The chain carries TRBV7-2 and TRBJ2-5, with 7 bases lining up with TRBD2. Trimming at V came to 0 bases and at J to 2 bases, leaving 9 bases not matched to a gene. CDR1 and CDR2 from the germline V gene are SGHTA and FQGNSA. The CDR3 loop spans 17 amino acids.

The chain carries TRBV7-2 and TRBJ1-2; 7 nucleotides align to TRBD1. The CDR3 length is 13 residues. The V segment lost 1 base and the J segment 8 bases; nucleotides outside the gene matches: 4. Germline V CDR1 and CDR2: SGHTA, FQGNSA. CDR3 nucleotides: TGTGCCAGCAGCTTAGATACAGGGGCCGGCTACACCTTC. Protein sequence: CASSLDTGAGYTF.

The table lists this clone with a few counts. The chain joins TRBV6-6 to TRBJ2-3; 8 bases agree with TRBD2. CDR3 length: 16 amino acids. The germline V gene has CDR1 MNHNY and CDR2 SVGAGI (reference sequence). J gave up 0 bases and V 4 bases, and 6 bases lay outside the gene matches. CDR3 in DNA: TGTGCCAGCAGTTGGGATAGCGGGACGAGCACAGATACGCAGTATTTT. Translation gives CASSWDSGTSTDTQYF.

The chain uses TRBV6-1 and TRBJ2-5, with 8 bases fitting TRBD2. The CDR3 runs to 15 residues. With 3 bases clipped from V and 5 bases from J, the junction kept 8 bases outside the gene matches. The germline V gene has CDR1 MNHNS and CDR2 SASEGT. The DNA of the CDR3 is TGTGCCAGCAGTGAGACGACGGGAGGGCCGGAGACCCAGTACTTC. Its translation: CASSETTGGPETQYF.

The J gene is TRBJ2-7, the V gene TRBV7-3; 10 bases match TRBD1. Germline CDR1 SGHTA, CDR2 FQGTGA. J gave up 9 bases and V 5 bases, and 16 bases lay outside the gene matches. The CDR3 runs 16 residues. The CDR3 bases are TGTGCCAGCAGCCCCCTCCGGGACAGGGGTCTCGTGAGGCAGTACTTC. Residues: CASSPLRDRGLVRQYF.

In DNA form, the CDR3 reads TGCGCCAGCAGCTTGGATGGGACTAGCGGGCCCTACGAGCAGTACTTC. This translates into CASSLDGTSGPYEQYF. The chain uses TRBV5-1 and TRBJ2-7; 12 bases align to TRBD2. V was clipped by 0 bases and J by 2 bases; unmatched bases: 3. The CDR3 covers 16 residues. From germline, CDR1 is SGHRS and CDR2 YFSETQ.

The genes are TRBV28 and TRBJ2-5; TRBD2 matches at 7 bases. Germline values: CDR1 MDHEN, CDR2 SYDVKM. Unmatched junction bases numbered 1, after V lost 2 bases and J lost 4 bases. The CDR3 totals 13 residues. The CDR3 DNA reads as TGTGCCAGCAGTTTAGGGGGGGGAGAGACCCAGTACTTC. Amino acid sequence: CASSLGGGETQYF.

This sequence joins TRBV28 and TRBJ2-5; 9 nucleotides line up with TRBD2. The CDR3 spans 16 residues. Trimming cost V 5 bases and J 4 bases; bases outside gene matches: 11. From germline, CDR1 is MDHEN and CDR2 SYDVKM. The chain's CDR3 is CASSPTKGLAGETQYF. For the CDR3, the DNA is TGTGCCAGCAGTCCAACCAAGGGACTAGCAGGAGAGACCCAGTACTTC.

V usage is TRBV11-2 and J usage is TRBJ1-4; the match to TRBD1 covers 8 bases. The CDR3 runs to 16 residues. Looked up from germline, CDR1 is SGHAT and CDR2 is FQNNGV. Trimming removed 1 base from V and 7 bases from J; junction bases left unmatched: 8. CDR3 residues: CASSLGGTGGSEKLFF. The DNA of the CDR3 is TGTGCCAGCAGCTTAGGTGGTACAGGGGGAAGTGAAAAACTGTTTTTT.

V gene TRBV7-9 combines with J gene TRBJ1-3, with TRBD1 as a possible D gene (5 bases). V gave up 5 bases and J gave up 0 bases, with 14 bases separating them. The CDR3 has 16 residues. The germline V gene has CDR1 SEHNR and CDR2 FQNEAQ (reference sequence). Written as DNA, the CDR3 is TGTGCCAGCAGCCGCCTTGACAGAGACTCTGGAAACACCATATATTTT. Translated, it gives CASSRLDRDSGNTIYF.

The chain has TRBV19 and TRBJ2-6; TRBD1 matches at 7 bases. The CDR3 is 18 residues long. Germline lookup yields CDR1 LNHDA and CDR2 SQIVND (reference sequence). V lost 4 bases and J lost 1; bases outside the gene matches: 10. For the CDR3, the DNA is TGTGCCAGTAGTACTTTTTCCGGGACAGAGTCTGGGGCCAACGTCCTGACTTTC. Protein sequence: CASSTFSGTESGANVLTF.

The CDR3 bases are TGTGCCAGCAGCCCGGGACTAGCGGAGAACACCGGGGAGCTGTTTTTT. Amino acids: CASSPGLAENTGELFF. The genes are TRBV5-8 and TRBJ2-2; 11 bases agree with TRBD2. V dropped 4 bases and J dropped 1; count of bases not matched to a gene: 3. Germline V gene sequence: CDR1 SGHTS, CDR2 YDEGEE. This CDR3 is built from 16 residues.